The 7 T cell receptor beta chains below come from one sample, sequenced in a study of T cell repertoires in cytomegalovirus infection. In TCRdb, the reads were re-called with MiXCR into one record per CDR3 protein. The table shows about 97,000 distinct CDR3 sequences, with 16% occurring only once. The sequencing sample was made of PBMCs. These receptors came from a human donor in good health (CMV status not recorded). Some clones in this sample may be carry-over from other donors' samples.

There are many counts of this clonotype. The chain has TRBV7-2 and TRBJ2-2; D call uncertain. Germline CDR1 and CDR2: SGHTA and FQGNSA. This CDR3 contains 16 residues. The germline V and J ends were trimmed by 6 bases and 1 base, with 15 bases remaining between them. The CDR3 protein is CASSPYSTGNTGELFF. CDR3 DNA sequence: TGTGCCAGCAGTCCTTATAGCACGGGGAACACCGGGGAGCTGTTTTTT.

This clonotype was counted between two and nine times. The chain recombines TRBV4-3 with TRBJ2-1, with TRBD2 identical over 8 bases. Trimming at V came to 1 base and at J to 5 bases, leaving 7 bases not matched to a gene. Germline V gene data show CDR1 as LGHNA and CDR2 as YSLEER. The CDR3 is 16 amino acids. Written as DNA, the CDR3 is TGCGCCAGCAGCCAAGCAGGCGGGGGGCTCAACAATGAGCAGTTCTTC. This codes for CASSQAGGGLNNEQFF.

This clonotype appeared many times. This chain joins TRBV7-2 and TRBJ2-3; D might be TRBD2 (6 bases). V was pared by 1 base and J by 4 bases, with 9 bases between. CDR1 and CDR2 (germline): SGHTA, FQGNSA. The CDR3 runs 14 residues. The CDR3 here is CASSLVGGADTQYF. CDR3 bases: TGTGCCAGCAGCTTAGTGGGGGGAGCAGATACGCAGTATTTT. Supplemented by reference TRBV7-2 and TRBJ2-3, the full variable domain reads GAGVSQSPSNKVTEKGKDVELRCDPISGHTALYWYRQSLGQGLEFLIYFQGNSAPDKSGLPSDRFSAERTGGSVSTLTIQRTQQEDSAVYLCASSLVGGADTQYFGPGTRLTVL.

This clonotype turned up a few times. The CDR3 spells CASSTRQRLTPYNEQFF. The DNA for the CDR3 is TGTGCCAGCAGTACGCGACAGCGACTAACCCCCTACAATGAGCAGTTCTTC. J is TRBJ2-1 and V is TRBV6-2 or TRBV6-3, with D perhaps being TRBD1 or TRBD2 (5 bases each). V was trimmed by 5 bases and J by 2 bases, leaving 19 bases between them. Germline CDR1 reads MNHEY; CDR2 reads SVGEGT. The CDR3 is made up of 17 amino acids.

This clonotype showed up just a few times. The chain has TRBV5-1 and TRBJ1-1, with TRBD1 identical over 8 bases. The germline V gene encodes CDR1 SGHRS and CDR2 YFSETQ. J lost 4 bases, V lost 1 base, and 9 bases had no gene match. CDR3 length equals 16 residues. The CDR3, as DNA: TGCGCCAGCAGCTTGCAGCCAGGGGGCCTGGGCACTGAAGCTTTCTTT. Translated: CASSLQPGGLGTEAFF.

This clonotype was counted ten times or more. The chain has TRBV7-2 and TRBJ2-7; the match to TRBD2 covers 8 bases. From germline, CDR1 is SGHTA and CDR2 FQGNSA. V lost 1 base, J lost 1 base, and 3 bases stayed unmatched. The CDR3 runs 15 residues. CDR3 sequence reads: CASSLVGGESYEQYF. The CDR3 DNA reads TGTGCCAGCAGCTTAGTCGGGGGGGAGTCCTACGAGCAGTACTTC.

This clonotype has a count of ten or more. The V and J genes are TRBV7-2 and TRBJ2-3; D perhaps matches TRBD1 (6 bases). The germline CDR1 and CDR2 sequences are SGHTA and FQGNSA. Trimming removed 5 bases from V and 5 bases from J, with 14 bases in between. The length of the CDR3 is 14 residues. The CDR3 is CASSAGESGDTQYF. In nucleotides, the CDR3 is TGTGCCAGCAGCGCAGGGGAGTCTGGAGATACGCAGTATTTT.